The 29 T cell receptor beta chains in this list originate from one sample, sequenced in a study of CD8 T cells in ankylosing spondylitis. Study-wide points: Seven to nine highly homologous variants formed a TCR beta motif that appeared characteristic of ankylosing spondylitis blood.

Antigens of these TCRs are unknown. TCRdb reanalysed the 5' RACE reads using MiXCR and keeps one entry per CDR3 protein. The sample includes 100,000 to 150,000 distinct CDR3 sequences, roughly 18% of them seen just once. The sample comprised blood, either unsorted or a sorted T cell fraction (not recorded which). The receptors were gathered from a male donor with ankylosing spondylitis.

This sequence joins TRBV15 and TRBJ2-3; 7 bases line up with TRBD2. Germline trimming cut 1 base from V and 4 bases from J; bases unmatched to any gene: 14. This CDR3 has 18 residues. Germline V gene lookup returns CDR1 LNHNV and CDR2 YYDKDF (reference sequence). The CDR3 bases are TGTGCCACCAGCAGAGTTCTACTAGCGATCATGAAGGCAGATACGCAGTATTTT. Amino acid sequence: CATSRVLLAIMKADTQYF.

CDR3 sequence: CASSKLGPHRGDTQYF. Here the CDR3 DNA reads TGTGCCAGCAGTAAACTCGGACCTCATAGGGGAGATACGCAGTATTTT. The chain has TRBV27 and TRBJ2-3; D is possibly TRBD1 (5 bases). V was cut by 5 bases and J by 5 bases, with 20 bases left in between. CDR1 MNHEY and CDR2 SMNVEV come from the germline V gene (reference sequence). The CDR3 covers 16 residues.

This clonotype appeared a few times. The chain links TRBV10-3 to TRBJ2-7; D call uncertain. V gave up 0 bases and J gave up 4 bases, with 4 bases separating them. The germline CDR1 and CDR2 sequences are ENHRY and SYGVKD. The CDR3 runs to 12 residues. CDR3 sequence (DNA): TGTGCCATCAGTGAGTCAGGGTACGAGCAGTACTTC. This encodes CAISESGYEQYF.

The rearrangement joins TRBV7-9 to TRBJ2-1; 8 bases agree with TRBD1. The ends lost 5 bases at V and 7 bases at J; junction bases unmatched: 4. The germline V gene has CDR1 SEHNR and CDR2 FQNEAQ (reference sequence). The CDR3 contains 13 residues. The CDR3 sequence: CASSPRTGNEQFF. CDR3 sequence (DNA): TGTGCCAGCAGCCCCAGGACAGGGAATGAGCAGTTCTTC.

The sample holds a few counts of this clonotype. V is TRBV7-8 and J is TRBJ2-1; 11 bases are shared with TRBD2. Per the germline V gene, CDR1 is SGHVS and CDR2 is FQNEAQ. V was pared by 5 bases and J by 8 bases, with 8 bases of the junction left unmatched. The CDR3 spans 15 residues. CDR3 protein: CASSRYSGRADEQFF. DNA for the CDR3: TGTGCCAGCAGCCGTTATAGCGGGAGGGCCGATGAGCAGTTCTTC.

The chain couples TRBV28 to TRBJ1-1, with D unclear. The CDR3 extends over 16 amino acids. The germline V gene has CDR1 MDHEN and CDR2 SYDVKM. V lost 0 bases and J 10 bases, leaving 21 bases between the germline ends. The DNA of the CDR3 is TGTGCCAGCAGTTTATGGGTAAAGGGCCCTGCGGTGACAGCTTTCTTT. This encodes CASSLWVKGPAVTAFF. Looking up the rest from reference TRBV28 and TRBJ1-1 gives the full variable domain: DVKVTQSSRYLVKRTGEKVFLECVQDMDHENMFWYRQDPGLGLRLIYFSYDVKMKEKGDIPEGYSVSREKKERFSLILESASTNQTSMYLCASSLWVKGPAVTAFFGQGTRLTVV.

This sequence joins TRBV4-2 and TRBJ2-2; tentative D call: TRBD2 (6 bases). The CDR3 spans 15 residues. CDR1 is LGHNA, CDR2 YNFKEQ, per germline. Trimming cost V 4 bases and J 4 bases, with 13 bases left between them. CDR3 residues: CASSPHRESTGELFF. The DNA of the CDR3 is TGTGCCAGCAGCCCGCACCGGGAGAGCACCGGGGAGCTGTTTTTT.

The chain links TRBV2 to TRBJ2-3; 7 bases align to TRBD2. V was clipped by 8 bases and J by 1 base; unmatched bases: 3. Germline V CDR1 and CDR2: SNHLY, FYNNEI. This CDR3 contains 13 residues. The CDR3 sequence: CASPSGGTDTQYF. As DNA, the CDR3 is TGTGCCAGCCCCAGCGGGGGCACAGATACGCAGTATTTT.

The chain has TRBV27 and TRBJ2-5; D not resolved. The V and J ends lost 3 bases and 5 bases respectively, with 10 bases between them. The CDR3 is made up of 13 amino acids. CDR1 is MNHEY and CDR2 is SMNVEV in the germline V gene (reference sequence). CDR3 residues: CASSFAPRETQYF. CDR3 nucleotides: TGTGCCAGCAGTTTCGCCCCCCGGGAGACCCAGTACTTC.

This chain connects TRBV6-2 or TRBV6-3 to TRBJ2-1, with 10 bases identical to TRBD2. V lost 0 bases and J lost 4; bases outside the gene matches: 9. This CDR3 has 18 amino acids. Germline loops: CDR1 MNHEY, CDR2 SVGEGT. The CDR3 protein is CASSYSSGLAVTYNEQFF. DNA of the CDR3: TGTGCCAGCAGTTACTCTAGTGGACTAGCGGTGACTTACAATGAGCAGTTCTTC.

The gene calls are TRBV7-8 and TRBJ1-1, with 8 bases that match TRBD1. The CDR3 is 15 residues long. After removal of 3 bases from V and 4 bases from J, the junction contained 7 bases not matched to a gene. Looked up from germline, CDR1 is SGHVS and CDR2 is FQNEAQ. CDR3 DNA: TGTGCCAGCAGCTTGTCGACAGGGGTGAGCACTGAAGCTTTCTTT. This gives the protein CASSLSTGVSTEAFF.

The table lists this clonotype with a few counts. The V call is TRBV9, the J call TRBJ2-1; 8 positions agree with TRBD2. Unmatched junction bases numbered 14, after V lost 7 bases and J lost 8 bases. Germline V CDR1 and CDR2: SGDLS, YYNGEE. The CDR3 has 15 amino acids. The CDR3 spells CASAIREGLRYEQFF. Written as DNA, the CDR3 is TGTGCCAGCGCTATTCGGGAGGGCCTTAGATATGAGCAGTTCTTC.

This sequence joins TRBV20-1 and TRBJ2-1; 7 bases align to TRBD2. CDR1 and CDR2 from the germline V gene are DFQATT and SNEGSKA (reference sequence). Unmatched junction bases numbered 8, after V lost 2 bases and J lost 4 bases. This CDR3 comprises 15 residues. In DNA form, the CDR3 reads TGCAGTGCTAGAATTAGGGGAGGGCCTTACAATGAGCAGTTCTTC. This translates into CSARIRGGPYNEQFF.

This clonotype came up a few times. The chain links TRBV7-9 to TRBJ2-7; perhaps TRBD2 as D (6 bases). Trimming removed 2 bases at V and 1 base at J, with 12 bases between. Germline V gene sequence: CDR1 SEHNR, CDR2 FQNEAQ (reference sequence). There are 15 residues in the CDR3. The CDR3 here is CASSLKPSASYEQYF. CDR3 bases: TGTGCCAGCAGCTTAAAGCCTAGCGCTTCCTACGAGCAGTACTTC.

This clonotype was seen repeatedly, ten times or more. The chain uses TRBV29-1 and TRBJ1-2; D may be TRBD1 (5 bases). The CDR3 sequence is 12 residues long. The germline CDR1 and CDR2 sequences are SQVTM and ANQGSEA. Trimming took off 7 bases at V and 7 bases at J, with 16 bases between the two ends. In DNA form, the CDR3 reads TGCAGCGCTGGCGTAGGGGTGGGTGGCTACACCTTC. The encoded protein is CSAGVGVGGYTF.

This clonotype has just a few counts. This chain links TRBV7-9 with TRBJ2-2; D unresolved. This CDR3 contains 13 residues. The V gene lost 3 bases and the J gene lost 1 base, with 3 bases spanning the gap. Germline lookup yields CDR1 SEHNR and CDR2 FQNEAQ (reference sequence). The CDR3 is CASSFLNTGELFF. In DNA form, the CDR3 reads TGTGCCAGCAGCTTTCTGAACACCGGGGAGCTGTTTTTT.

Many counts were recorded for this clonotype. V is TRBV6-2 or TRBV6-3 and J is TRBJ2-2, with TRBD2 matching over 11 bases. With 0 bases clipped from V and 4 bases from J, the junction kept 7 bases outside the gene matches. Germline V CDR1 and CDR2: MNHEY, SVGEGT. The CDR3 is made up of 18 amino acids. The CDR3 spells CASSYSILAGAFTGELFF. CDR3 DNA sequence: TGTGCCAGCAGTTACTCGATACTAGCGGGAGCGTTCACCGGGGAGCTGTTTTTT.

There are a few counts of this clonotype. The genes are TRBV5-1 and TRBJ2-7; no clear D. V dropped 4 bases and J dropped 6 bases, with 23 bases sitting between them. CDR1 and CDR2 from the germline V gene are SGHRS and YFSETQ. The CDR3 contains 16 residues. The CDR3 region is CASSTSSVIRPLEQYF. Written as DNA, the CDR3 is TGCGCCAGCAGCACGTCCTCCGTTATTCGCCCCCTCGAGCAGTACTTC.

This clonotype was detected only a few times. The chain joins TRBV2 to TRBJ2-5; TRBD2 might be the D (6 bases). CDR3 length: 14 amino acids. Germline V gene lookup returns CDR1 SNHLY and CDR2 FYNNEI. Deletions cut 3 bases from V and 3 bases from J, with 11 bases between. CDR3 nucleotides: TGTGCCAGCAGTGACACGGGAGTAAAAGAGACCCAGTACTTC. Encoded protein: CASSDTGVKETQYF.

This chain links TRBV12-3 or TRBV12-4 with TRBJ2-5; TRBD2 matches at 9 bases. The CDR3 runs to 15 residues. J lost 4 bases, V lost 2 bases, and 5 bases had no gene match. The CDR3 nucleotides read TGTGCCAGCAGTTTAATTAGCGGGAGCGGAGAGACCCAGTACTTC. This encodes CASSLISGSGETQYF.

Only a few counts were recorded for this clonotype. The CDR3 bases are TGTGCCAGCAGGGATACAGATACGCAGTATTTT. Amino acid sequence: CASRDTDTQYF. V gene TRBV28 combines with J gene TRBJ2-3; the D is unclear. The CDR3 has 11 residues. Germline CDR1 MDHEN, CDR2 SYDVKM. V lost 6 bases to trimming and J lost 3 bases, with 4 bases between them.

The V gene is TRBV20-1, the J gene TRBJ1-3, with D tentatively TRBD1 (6 bases). The ends were cut back, 3 bases at V and 0 bases at J, with 9 bases in the middle. Looked up from germline, CDR1 is DFQATT and CDR2 is SNEGSKA (reference sequence). The CDR3 is 14 residues long. The CDR3 loop reads CSASQGSSGNTIYF. Written as DNA, the CDR3 is TGCAGTGCTAGTCAGGGGAGCTCTGGAAACACCATATATTTT.

The chain has TRBV5-1 and TRBJ2-5, with 9 bases aligning to TRBD1. Germline-derived CDR1 and CDR2 are SGHRS and YFSETQ. The CDR3 consists of 15 residues. Trimming at V came to 4 bases and at J to 4 bases, leaving 8 bases not matched to a gene. This chain's CDR3 is CASSPMTGGRETQYF. For the CDR3, the DNA is TGCGCCAGCAGCCCTATGACAGGGGGGCGAGAGACCCAGTACTTC.

This chain connects TRBV18 to TRBJ1-3, with D possibly matching TRBD1 (6 bases). Trimming left V 1 base short and J 0 bases short, with 10 bases between. CDR1 KGHSH and CDR2 LQKENI come from the germline V gene. The CDR3 has 16 residues. CDR3 residues: CASSPLDSLSGNTIYF. The CDR3, as DNA: TGTGCCAGCTCACCACTGGACAGCCTCTCTGGAAACACCATATATTTT.

The chain is built from TRBV27 and TRBJ2-7; 8 bases align to TRBD2. Germline assignment: CDR1 MNHEY and CDR2 SMNVEV (reference sequence). V was pared by 7 bases and J by 7 bases, with 6 bases of the junction left unmatched. The CDR3 has 12 residues. In DNA form, the CDR3 reads TGTGCCAGCACGGGCGGCGGGGGGGAGCAGTACTTC. It yields the protein CASTGGGGEQYF.

The chain employs TRBV6-5 and TRBJ2-2; D gene uncertain. The germline V gene has CDR1 MNHEY and CDR2 SVGAGI. Trimming removed 3 bases from V and 6 bases from J, with 5 bases in between. There are 12 residues in the CDR3. The CDR3 DNA sequence: TGTGCCAGCAGTTATGGGGCCGGGGAGCTGTTTTTT. The encoded protein is CASSYGAGELFF.

This clonotype came up many times. The CDR3 region is CSVGFFGLADDEQYF. CDR3 coding DNA: TGCAGCGTTGGGTTTTTTGGACTAGCGGACGATGAGCAGTACTTC. The chain is built from TRBV29-1 and TRBJ2-7; 10 bases agree with TRBD2. Unmatched junction bases numbered 13, after V lost 4 bases and J lost 7 bases. This CDR3 spans 15 amino acids. The germline V gene has CDR1 SQVTM and CDR2 ANQGSEA.

In its sample, this clonotype was seen a few times. This chain joins TRBV28 and TRBJ1-3; D is undetermined. Germline assignment: CDR1 MDHEN and CDR2 SYDVKM. The CDR3 loop spans 15 amino acids. Trimming left V 4 bases short and J 4 bases short, with 14 bases between. The CDR3 nucleotides read TGTGCCAGCAGTTCAACCAGAGCATTGGGAAACACCATATATTTT. Amino acids: CASSSTRALGNTIYF.

This clonotype was observed a handful of times. The rearrangement joins TRBV27 to TRBJ2-2; D may be TRBD1 (6 bases). The germline CDR1 and CDR2 sequences are MNHEY and SMNVEV (reference sequence). V was cut by 4 bases and J by 5 bases, with 8 bases left in between. The CDR3 is 13 residues long. CDR3 coding DNA: TGTGCCAGCAGTTCAAGGGGGACCGGGGAGCTGTTTTTT. It is translated as CASSSRGTGELFF.